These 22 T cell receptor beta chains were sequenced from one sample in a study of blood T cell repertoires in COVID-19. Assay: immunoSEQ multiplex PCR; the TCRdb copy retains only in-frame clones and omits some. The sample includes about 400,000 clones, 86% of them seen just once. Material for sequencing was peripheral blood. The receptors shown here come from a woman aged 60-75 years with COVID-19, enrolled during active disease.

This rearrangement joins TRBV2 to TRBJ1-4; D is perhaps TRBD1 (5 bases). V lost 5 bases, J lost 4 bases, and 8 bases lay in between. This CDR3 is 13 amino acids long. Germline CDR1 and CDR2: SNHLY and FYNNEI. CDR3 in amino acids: CASSPRDNEKLFF. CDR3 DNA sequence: TGTGCCAGCAGTCCCAGGGATAATGAAAAACTGTTTTTT. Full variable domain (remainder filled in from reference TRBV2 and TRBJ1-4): EPEVTQTPSHQVTQMGQEVILRCVPISNHLYFYWYRQILGQKVEFLVSFYNNEISEKSEIFDDQFSVERPDGSNFTLKIRSTKLEDSAMYFCASSPRDNEKLFFGSGTQLSVL.

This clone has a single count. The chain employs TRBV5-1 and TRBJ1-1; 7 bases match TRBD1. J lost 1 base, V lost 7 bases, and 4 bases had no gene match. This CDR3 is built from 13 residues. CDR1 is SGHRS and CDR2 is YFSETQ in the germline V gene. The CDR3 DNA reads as TGCGCCAGCGGACGACAGGGGAACACTGAAGCTTTCTTT. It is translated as CASGRQGNTEAFF.

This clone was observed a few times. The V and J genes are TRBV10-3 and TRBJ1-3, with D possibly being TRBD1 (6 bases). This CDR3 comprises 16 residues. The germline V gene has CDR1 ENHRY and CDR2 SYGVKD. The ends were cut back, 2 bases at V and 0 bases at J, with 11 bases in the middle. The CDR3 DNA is TGTGCCATCAGTGAGAAGGGGGGGAGCTCTGGAAACACCATATATTTT. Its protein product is CAISEKGGSSGNTIYF.

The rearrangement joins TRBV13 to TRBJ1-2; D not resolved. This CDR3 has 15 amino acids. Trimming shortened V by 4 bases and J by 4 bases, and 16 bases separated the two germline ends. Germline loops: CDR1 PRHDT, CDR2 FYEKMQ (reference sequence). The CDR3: CASSSVSYLPYGYTF. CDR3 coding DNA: TGTGCCAGCAGCTCCGTAAGCTACCTACCCTATGGCTACACCTTC.

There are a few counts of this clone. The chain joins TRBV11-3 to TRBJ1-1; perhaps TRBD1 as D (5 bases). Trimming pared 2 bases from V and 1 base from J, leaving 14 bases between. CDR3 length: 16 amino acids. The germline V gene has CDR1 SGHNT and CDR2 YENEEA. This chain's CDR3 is CASSLLGGQRNTEAFF. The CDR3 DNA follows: TGTGCCAGCAGCTTATTAGGCGGACAACGGAACACTGAAGCTTTCTTT.

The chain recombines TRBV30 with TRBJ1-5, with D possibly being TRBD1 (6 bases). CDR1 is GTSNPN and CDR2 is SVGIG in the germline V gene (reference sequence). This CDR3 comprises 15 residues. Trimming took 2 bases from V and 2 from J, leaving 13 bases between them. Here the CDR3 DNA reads TGTGCCTGGAGTCCCAGGGGATCGGGCAATCAGCCCCAGCATTTT. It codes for CAWSPRGSGNQPQHF.

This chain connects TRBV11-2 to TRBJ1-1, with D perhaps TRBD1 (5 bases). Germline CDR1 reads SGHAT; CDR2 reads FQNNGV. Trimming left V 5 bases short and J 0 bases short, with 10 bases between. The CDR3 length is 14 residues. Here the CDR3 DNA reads TGTGCCAGCAGCGCCAGGGTCATGAACACTGAAGCTTTCTTT. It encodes CASSARVMNTEAFF.

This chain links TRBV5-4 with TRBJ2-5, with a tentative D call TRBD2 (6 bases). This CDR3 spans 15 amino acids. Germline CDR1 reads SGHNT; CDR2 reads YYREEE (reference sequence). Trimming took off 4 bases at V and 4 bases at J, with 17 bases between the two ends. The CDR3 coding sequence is TGTGCCAGCAGCCCCGGGGGTTCGGGACTAGAGACCCAGTACTTC. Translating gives CASSPGGSGLETQYF.

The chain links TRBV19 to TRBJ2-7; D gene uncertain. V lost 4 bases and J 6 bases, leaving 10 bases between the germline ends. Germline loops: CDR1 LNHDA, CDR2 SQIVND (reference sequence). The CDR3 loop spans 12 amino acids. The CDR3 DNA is TGTGCCAGTAGTAGCCGGGTACGCGAGCAGTACTTC. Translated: CASSSRVREQYF.

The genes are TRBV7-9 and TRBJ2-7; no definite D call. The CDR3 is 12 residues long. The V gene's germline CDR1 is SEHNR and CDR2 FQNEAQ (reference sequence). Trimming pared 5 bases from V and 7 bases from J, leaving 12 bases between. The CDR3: CASSILTGEQYF. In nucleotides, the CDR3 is TGTGCCAGCAGCATACTAACTGGGGAGCAGTACTTC.

CDR3 bases: TGTGCCAGCAGTTACTCCGGGTGGGTGGGTGAAAAACTGTTTTTT. Amino acids: CASSYSGWVGEKLFF. The gene calls are TRBV6-6 and TRBJ1-4; no clear D gene. This CDR3 has 15 residues. Trimming pared 0 bases from V and 7 bases from J, leaving 12 bases between. Germline lookup yields CDR1 MNHNY and CDR2 SVGAGI (reference sequence).

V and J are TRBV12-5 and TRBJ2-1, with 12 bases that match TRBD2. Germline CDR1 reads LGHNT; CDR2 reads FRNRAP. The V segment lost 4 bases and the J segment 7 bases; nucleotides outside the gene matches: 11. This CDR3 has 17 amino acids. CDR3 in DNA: TGTGCTAGTGGTTCGGCCGCCCTAGCGGGGGGGCCGAATGAGCAGTTCTTC. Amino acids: CASGSAALAGGPNEQFF.

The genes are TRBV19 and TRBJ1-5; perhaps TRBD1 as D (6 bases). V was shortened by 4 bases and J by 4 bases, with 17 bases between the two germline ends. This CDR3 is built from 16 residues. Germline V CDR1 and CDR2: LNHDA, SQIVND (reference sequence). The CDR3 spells CASSKSGEQGNQPQHF. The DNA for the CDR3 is TGTGCCAGTAGTAAGTCAGGAGAACAGGGTAATCAGCCCCAGCATTTT. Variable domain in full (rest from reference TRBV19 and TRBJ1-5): DGGITQSPKYLFRKEGQNVTLSCEQNLNHDAMYWYRQDPGQGLRLIYYSQIVNDFQKGDIAEGYSVSREKKESFPLTVTSAQKNPTAFYLCASSKSGEQGNQPQHFGDGTRLSIL.

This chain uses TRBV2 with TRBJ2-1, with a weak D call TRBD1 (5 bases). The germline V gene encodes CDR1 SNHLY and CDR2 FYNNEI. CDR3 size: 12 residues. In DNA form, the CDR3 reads TGTGCAAAGGGGAACTCCTACAATGAGCAGTTCTTC. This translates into CAKGNSYNEQFF.

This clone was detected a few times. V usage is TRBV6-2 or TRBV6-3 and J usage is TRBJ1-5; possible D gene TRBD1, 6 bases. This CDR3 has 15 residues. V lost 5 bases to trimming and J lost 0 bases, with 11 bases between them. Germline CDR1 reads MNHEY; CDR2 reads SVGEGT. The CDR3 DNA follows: TGTGCCAGCAGTCCAGACAGGTATAGCAATCAGCCCCAGCATTTT. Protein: CASSPDRYSNQPQHF.

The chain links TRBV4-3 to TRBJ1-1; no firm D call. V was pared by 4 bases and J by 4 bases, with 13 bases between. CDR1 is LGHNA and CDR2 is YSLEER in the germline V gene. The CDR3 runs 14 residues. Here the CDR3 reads CASSPRSGATEAFF. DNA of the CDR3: TGCGCCAGCAGCCCCCGAAGCGGAGCCACTGAAGCTTTCTTT.

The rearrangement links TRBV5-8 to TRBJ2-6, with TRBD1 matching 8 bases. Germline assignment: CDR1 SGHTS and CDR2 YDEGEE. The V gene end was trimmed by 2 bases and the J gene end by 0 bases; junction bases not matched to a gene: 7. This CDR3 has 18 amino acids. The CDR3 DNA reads TGTGCCAGCAGCTTTCGGACAGGGTTAGGCTCTGGGGCCAACGTCCTGACTTTC. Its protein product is CASSFRTGLGSGANVLTF.

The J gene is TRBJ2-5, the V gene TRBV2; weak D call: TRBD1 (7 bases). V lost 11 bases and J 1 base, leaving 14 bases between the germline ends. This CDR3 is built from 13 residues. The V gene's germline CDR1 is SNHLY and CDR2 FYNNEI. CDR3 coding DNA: TGTGCCGCGGGACAGACCCCCCAAGAGACCCAGTACTTC. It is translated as CAAGQTPQETQYF.

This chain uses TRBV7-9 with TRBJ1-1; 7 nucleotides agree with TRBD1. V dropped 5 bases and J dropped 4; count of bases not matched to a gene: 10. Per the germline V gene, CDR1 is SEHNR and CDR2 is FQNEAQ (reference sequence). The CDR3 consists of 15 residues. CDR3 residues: CASSAKTGSSTEAFF. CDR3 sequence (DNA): TGTGCCAGCAGCGCTAAGACAGGGAGTAGCACTGAAGCTTTCTTT.

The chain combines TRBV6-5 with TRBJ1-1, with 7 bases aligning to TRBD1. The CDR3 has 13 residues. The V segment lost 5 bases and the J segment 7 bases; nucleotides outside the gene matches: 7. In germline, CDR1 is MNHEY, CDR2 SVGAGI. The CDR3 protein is CASSPWGDSEAFF. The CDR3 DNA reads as TGTGCCAGCAGTCCCTGGGGGGACAGTGAAGCTTTCTTT.

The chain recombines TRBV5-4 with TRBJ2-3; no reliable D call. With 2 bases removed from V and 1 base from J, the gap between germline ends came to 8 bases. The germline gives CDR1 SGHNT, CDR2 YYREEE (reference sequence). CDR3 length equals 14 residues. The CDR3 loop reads CASSLKIGTDTQYF. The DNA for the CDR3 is TGTGCCAGCAGCTTAAAGATAGGCACAGATACGCAGTATTTT.

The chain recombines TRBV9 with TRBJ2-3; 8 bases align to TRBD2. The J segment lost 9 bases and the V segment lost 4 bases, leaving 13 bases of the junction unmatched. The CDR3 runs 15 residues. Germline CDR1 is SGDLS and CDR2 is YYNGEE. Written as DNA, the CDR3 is TGTGCCAGCAGCCCAGGTGGCGGGGGGTCGGTAACGCAGTATTTT. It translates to CASSPGGGGSVTQYF.